This T cell receptor beta chain was captured in a study of blood T cell repertoires in COVID-19. Method: immunoSEQ multiplex PCR; TCRdb's copy keeps in-frame clones and lacks some. The sample includes about 86,000 clones, more than 75% of them seen just once. Trimming shortened V by 2 bases and J by 0 bases, and 8 bases separated the two germline ends. This CDR3 has 15 amino acids. Looked up from germline, CDR1 is SGHDT and CDR2 is YYEEEE. J is TRBJ1-4 and V is TRBV5-6, with D maybe TRBD1 (6 bases). The clonotype was recovered from a woman of 80 years or more with acute or convalescent COVID-19. Material: peripheral blood. The CDR3 coding sequence is TGTGCCAGCAGCTTCTACAGGGCAACTAATGAAAAACTGTTTTTT. Encoded protein: CASSFYRATNEKLFF.